This T cell receptor (beta chain) was observed in a study of regulatory T cells in long-lasting Graves disease. Findings and limits, study-wide: Persistent patients had more shared public clonotypes (fewer than 3,000) than new patients (approximately 970). Exclusively peripheral blood, rather than thyroid tissue, was studied.

The authors built TCR beta libraries using iRepertoire HTBI primers and Arm-PCR of CDR3 regions. TCRdb analysed the multiplex PCR reads with MiXCR anew, one entry per CDR3 protein. The table has some 370,000 distinct CDR3 sequences, 20% seen once. The time point denotes: persistent/refractory GD, antithyroid drugs over 5 years with positive TRAb. From RNA extracted from PBMCs, the TCR library was made. A word on this clonotype: Its antigen is unknown. Given a much more abundant clone one base away, this may be a read error.

Germline lookup yields CDR1 SGHAT and CDR2 FQDESV (reference sequence). This CDR3 has 14 residues. The J segment lost 5 bases and the V segment lost 4 bases, leaving 5 bases of the junction unmatched. The receptor was derived from a female donor with Graves disease. The chain uses TRBV11-1 and TRBJ2-5, with 9 positions matching TRBD1. Sequenced here: peripheral blood mononuclear cells (PBMCs), sampled when the disease was refractory, from a patient treated with antithyroid drugs. DNA of the CDR3: TGTGCCAGCAGCTCCTGGGACAGGGATGAGACCCAGTACTTC. Protein sequence: CASSSWDRDETQYF.